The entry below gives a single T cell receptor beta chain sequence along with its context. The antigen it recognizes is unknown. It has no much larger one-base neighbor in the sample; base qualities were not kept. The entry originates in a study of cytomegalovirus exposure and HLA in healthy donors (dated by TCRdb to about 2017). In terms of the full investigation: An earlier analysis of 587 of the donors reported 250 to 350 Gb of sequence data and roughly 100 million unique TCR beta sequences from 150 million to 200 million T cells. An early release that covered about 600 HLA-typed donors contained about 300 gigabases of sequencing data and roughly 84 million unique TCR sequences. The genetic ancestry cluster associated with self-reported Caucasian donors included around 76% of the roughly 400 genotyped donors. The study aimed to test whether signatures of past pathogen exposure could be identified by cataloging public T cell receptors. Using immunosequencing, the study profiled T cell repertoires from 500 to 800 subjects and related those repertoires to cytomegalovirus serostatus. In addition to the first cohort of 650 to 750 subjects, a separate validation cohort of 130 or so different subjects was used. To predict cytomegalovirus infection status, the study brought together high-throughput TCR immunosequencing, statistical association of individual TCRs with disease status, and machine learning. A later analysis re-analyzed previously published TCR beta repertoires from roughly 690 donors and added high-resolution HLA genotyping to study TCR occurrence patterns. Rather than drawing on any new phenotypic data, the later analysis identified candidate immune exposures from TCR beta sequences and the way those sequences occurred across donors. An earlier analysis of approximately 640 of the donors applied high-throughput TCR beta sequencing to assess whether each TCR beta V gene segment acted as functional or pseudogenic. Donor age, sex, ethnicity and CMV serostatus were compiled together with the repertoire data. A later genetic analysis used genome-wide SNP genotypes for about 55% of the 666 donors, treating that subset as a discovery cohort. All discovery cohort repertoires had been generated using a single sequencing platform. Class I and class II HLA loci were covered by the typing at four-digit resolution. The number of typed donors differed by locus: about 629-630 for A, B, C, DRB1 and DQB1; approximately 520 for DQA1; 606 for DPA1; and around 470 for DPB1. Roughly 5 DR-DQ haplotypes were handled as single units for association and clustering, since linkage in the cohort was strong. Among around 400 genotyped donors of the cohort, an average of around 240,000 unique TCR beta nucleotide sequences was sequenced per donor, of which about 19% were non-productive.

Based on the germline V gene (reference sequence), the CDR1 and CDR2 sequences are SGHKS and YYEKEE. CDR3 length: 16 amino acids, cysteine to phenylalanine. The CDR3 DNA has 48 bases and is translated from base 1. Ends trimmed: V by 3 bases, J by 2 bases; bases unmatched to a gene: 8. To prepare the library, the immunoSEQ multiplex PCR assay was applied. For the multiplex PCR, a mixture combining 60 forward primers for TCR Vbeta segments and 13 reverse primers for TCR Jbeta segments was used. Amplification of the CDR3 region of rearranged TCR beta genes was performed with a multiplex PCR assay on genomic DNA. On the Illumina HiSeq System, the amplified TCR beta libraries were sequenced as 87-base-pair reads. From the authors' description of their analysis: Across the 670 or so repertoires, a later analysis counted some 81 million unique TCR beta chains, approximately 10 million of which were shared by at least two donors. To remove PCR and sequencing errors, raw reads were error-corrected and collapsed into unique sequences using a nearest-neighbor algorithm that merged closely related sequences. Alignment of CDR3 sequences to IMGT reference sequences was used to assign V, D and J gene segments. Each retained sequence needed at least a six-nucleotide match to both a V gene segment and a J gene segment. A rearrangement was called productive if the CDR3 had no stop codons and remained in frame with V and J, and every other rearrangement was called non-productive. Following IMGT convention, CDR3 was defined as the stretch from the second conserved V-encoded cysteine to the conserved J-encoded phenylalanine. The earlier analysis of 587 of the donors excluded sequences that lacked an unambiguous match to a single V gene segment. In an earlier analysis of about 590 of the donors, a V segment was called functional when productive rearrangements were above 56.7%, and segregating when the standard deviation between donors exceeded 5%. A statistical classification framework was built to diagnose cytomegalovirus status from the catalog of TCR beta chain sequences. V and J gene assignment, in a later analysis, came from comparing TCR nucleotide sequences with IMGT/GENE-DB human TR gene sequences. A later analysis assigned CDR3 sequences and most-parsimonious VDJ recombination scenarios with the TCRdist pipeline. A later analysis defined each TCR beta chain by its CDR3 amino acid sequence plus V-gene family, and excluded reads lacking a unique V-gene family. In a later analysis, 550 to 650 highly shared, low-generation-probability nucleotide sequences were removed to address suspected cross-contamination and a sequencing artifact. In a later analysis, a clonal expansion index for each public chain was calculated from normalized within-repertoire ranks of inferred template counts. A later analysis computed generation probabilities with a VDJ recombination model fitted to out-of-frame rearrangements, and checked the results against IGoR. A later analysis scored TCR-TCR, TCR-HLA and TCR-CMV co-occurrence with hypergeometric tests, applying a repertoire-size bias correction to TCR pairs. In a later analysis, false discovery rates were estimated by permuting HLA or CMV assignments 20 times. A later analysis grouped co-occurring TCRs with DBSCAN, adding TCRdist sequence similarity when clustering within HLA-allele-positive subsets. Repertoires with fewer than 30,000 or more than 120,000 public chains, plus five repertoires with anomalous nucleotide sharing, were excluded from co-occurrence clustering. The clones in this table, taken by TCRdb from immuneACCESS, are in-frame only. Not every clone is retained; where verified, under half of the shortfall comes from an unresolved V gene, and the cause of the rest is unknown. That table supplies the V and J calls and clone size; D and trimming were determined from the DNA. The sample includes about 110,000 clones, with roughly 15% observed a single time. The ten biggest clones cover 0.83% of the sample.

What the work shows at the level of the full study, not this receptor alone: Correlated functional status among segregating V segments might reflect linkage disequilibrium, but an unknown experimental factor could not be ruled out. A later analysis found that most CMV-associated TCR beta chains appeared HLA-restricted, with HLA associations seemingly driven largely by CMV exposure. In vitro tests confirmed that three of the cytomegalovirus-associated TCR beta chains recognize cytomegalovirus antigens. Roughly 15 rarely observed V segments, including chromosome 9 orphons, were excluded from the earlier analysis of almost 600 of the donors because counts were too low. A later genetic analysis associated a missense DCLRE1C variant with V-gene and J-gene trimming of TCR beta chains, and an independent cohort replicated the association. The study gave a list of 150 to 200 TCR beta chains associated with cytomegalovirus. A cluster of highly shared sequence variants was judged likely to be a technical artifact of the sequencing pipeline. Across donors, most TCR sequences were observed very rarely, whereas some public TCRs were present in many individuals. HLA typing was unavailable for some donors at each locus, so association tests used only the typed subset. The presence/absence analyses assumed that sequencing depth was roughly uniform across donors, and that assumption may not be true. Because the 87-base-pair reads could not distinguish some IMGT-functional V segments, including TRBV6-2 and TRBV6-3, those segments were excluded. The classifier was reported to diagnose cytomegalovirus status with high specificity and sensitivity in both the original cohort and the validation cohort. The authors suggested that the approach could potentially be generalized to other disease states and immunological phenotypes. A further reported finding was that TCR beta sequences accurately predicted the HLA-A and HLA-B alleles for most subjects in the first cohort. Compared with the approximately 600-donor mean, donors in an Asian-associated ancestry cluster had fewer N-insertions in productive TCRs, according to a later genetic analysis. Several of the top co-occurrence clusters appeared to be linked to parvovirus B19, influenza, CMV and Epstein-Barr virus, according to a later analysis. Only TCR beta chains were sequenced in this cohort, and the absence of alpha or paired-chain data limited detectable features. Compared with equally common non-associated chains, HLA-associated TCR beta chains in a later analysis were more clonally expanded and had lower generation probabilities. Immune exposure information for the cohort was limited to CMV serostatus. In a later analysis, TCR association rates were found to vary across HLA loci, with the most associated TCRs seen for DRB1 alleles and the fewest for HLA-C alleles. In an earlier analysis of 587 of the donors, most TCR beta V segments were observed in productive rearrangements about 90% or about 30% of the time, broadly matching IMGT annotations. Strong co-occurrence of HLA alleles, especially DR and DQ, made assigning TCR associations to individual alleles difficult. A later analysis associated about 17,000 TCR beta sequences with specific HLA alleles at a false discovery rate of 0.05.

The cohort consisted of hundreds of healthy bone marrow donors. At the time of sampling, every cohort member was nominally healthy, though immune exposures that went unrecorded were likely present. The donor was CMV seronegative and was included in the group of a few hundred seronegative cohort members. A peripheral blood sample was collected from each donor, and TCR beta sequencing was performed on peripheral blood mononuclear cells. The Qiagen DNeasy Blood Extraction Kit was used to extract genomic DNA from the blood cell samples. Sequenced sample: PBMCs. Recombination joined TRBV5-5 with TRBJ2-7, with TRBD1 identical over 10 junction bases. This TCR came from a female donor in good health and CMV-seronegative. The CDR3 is CASSSTGTGATYEQYF. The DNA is TGTGCCAGCAGCTCCACAGGGACAGGGGCCACCTACGAGCAGTACTTC.